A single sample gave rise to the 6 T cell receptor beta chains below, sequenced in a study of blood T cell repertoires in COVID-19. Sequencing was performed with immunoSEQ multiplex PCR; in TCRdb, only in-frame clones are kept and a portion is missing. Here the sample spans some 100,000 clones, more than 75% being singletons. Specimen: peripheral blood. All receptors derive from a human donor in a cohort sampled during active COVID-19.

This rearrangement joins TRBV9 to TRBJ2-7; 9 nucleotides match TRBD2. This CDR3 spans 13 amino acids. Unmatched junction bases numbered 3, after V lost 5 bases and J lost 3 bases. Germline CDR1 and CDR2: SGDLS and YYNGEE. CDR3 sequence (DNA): TGTGCCAGCAGTAAGCGGGGGGTCTACGAGCAGTACTTC. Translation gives CASSKRGVYEQYF.

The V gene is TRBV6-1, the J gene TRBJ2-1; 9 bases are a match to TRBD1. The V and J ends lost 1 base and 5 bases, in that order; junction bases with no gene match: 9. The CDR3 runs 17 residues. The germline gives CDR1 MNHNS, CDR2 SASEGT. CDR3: CASSEDAGTGWHNEQFF. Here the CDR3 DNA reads TGTGCCAGCAGTGAAGATGCCGGGACAGGGTGGCACAATGAGCAGTTCTTC.

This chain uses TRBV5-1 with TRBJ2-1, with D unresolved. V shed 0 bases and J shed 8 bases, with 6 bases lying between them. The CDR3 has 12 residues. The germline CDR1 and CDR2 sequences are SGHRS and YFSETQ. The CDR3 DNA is TGCGCCAGCAGCTTGGCGGTGGATGAGCAGTTCTTC. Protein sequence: CASSLAVDEQFF. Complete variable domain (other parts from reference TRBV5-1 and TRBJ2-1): KAGVTQTPRYLIKTRGQQVTLSCSPISGHRSVSWYQQTPGQGLQFLFEYFSETQRNKGNFPGRFSGRQFSNSRSEMNVSTLELGDSALYLCASSLAVDEQFFGPGTRLTVL.

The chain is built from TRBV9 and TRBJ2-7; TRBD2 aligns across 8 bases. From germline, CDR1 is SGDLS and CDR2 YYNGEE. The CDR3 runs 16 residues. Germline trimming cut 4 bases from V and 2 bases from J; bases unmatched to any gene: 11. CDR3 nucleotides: TGTGCCAGCAGCTCTCAGTTGGGCGGGGGGACCTACGAGCAGTACTTC. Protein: CASSSQLGGGTYEQYF. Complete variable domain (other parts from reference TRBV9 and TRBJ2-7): DSGVTQTPKHLITATGQRVTLRCSPRSGDLSVYWYQQSLDQGLQFLIQYYNGEERAKGNILERFSAQQFPDLHSELNLSSLELGDSALYFCASSSQLGGGTYEQYFGPGTRLTVT.

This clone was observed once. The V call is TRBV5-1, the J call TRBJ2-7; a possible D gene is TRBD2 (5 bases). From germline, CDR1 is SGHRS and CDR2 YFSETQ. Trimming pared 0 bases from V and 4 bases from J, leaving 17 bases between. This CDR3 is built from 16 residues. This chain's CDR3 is CASSLDAGLGSYEQYF. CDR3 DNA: TGCGCCAGCAGCTTGGACGCGGGCTTAGGAAGTTACGAGCAGTACTTC.

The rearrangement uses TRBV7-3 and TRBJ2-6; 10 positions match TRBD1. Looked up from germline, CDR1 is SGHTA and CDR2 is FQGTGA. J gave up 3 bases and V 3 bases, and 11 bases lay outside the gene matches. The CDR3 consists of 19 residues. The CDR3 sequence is CASSLGTGVSGIGANVLTF. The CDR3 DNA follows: TGTGCCAGCAGCTTGGGGACAGGGGTCTCGGGGATTGGGGCCAACGTCCTGACTTTC.